What follows are 11 T cell receptor beta chains derived from one specimen sequenced in a study of OX40 agonist ivuxolimab in advanced cancers. Sequenced by immunoSEQ multiplex PCR; TCRdb stores in-frame clones only, minus some. Of 70,000 to 90,000 clones detected, roughly 86% appear once; the ten largest clones hold nearly 8%. The specimen was CD4+ or CD8+ T cells sorted from blood, collected in a trial of the OX40 agonist ivuxolimab. These receptors all come from an adult with an advanced solid tumor such as melanoma, head and neck, liver or kidney cancer.

The chain employs TRBV5-4 and TRBJ1-2; 10 bases are a match to TRBD1. The CDR3 contains 17 residues. V was clipped by 4 bases and J by 5 bases; unmatched bases: 14. Germline assignment: CDR1 SGHNT and CDR2 YYREEE (reference sequence). The CDR3 DNA reads TGTGCCAGCAGCCCCCGGGACAGGGGAGGGAGGGTATATGGCTACACCTTC. Amino acid sequence: CASSPRDRGGRVYGYTF.

This clone was seen a few times. The gene calls are TRBV5-4 and TRBJ1-1; tentative D call: TRBD1 (6 bases). Between the trimmed V and J ends, which lost 5 bases and 1 base, there was a span of 12 bases. The germline V gene encodes CDR1 SGHNT and CDR2 YYREEE (reference sequence). The CDR3 has 14 amino acids. CDR3 bases: TGTGCCAGCAGAGGACAGAGGGAGAACACTGAAGCTTTCTTT. It encodes CASRGQRENTEAFF.

The chain has TRBV5-6 and TRBJ1-5; D not certain. The CDR3 consists of 15 residues. V gave up 4 bases and J gave up 1 base, with 12 bases separating them. The germline gives CDR1 SGHDT, CDR2 YYEEEE. CDR3 in amino acids: CASSRQAPSNQPQHF. The CDR3 DNA sequence: TGTGCCAGCAGCCGCCAGGCTCCGAGCAATCAGCCCCAGCATTTT. Full variable domain (rest looked up from reference TRBV5-6 and TRBJ1-5): DAGVTQSPTHLIKTRGQQVTLRCSPKSGHDTVSWYQQALGQGPQFIFQYYEEEERQRGNFPDRFSGHQFPNYSSELNVNALLLGDSALYLCASSRQAPSNQPQHFGDGTRLSIL.

The chain has TRBV5-1 and TRBJ1-1, with D tentatively TRBD1 (5 bases). V gave up 3 bases and J gave up 1 base, with 10 bases separating them. The CDR3 loop spans 14 amino acids. Germline loops: CDR1 SGHRS, CDR2 YFSETQ. Here the CDR3 DNA reads TGCGCCAGCAGCTCGGGACGTAGGAACACTGAAGCTTTCTTT. Protein: CASSSGRRNTEAFF.

CDR3 nucleotide sequence: TGTGCCAGCACCCGGACAGGGGGGGTTTACGAGCAGTACTTC. Amino acids: CASTRTGGVYEQYF. V is TRBV6-5 and J is TRBJ2-7; 10 bases map to TRBD1. Germline CDR1 and CDR2: MNHEY and SVGAGI. There are 14 residues in the CDR3. V shed 7 bases and J 4 bases; nucleotides not matched to a gene: 7.

This clone was recorded a few times. V is TRBV7-2 and J is TRBJ2-7; D is undetermined. CDR3 size: 12 residues. Germline V gene data show CDR1 as SGHTA and CDR2 as FQGNSA. V gave up 3 bases and J gave up 4 bases, with 7 bases separating them. The DNA of the CDR3 is TGTGCCAGCAGCTTGTTGGGATACGAGCAGTACTTC. Translating it yields CASSLLGYEQYF. Using reference TRBV7-2 and TRBJ2-7 for the parts outside the CDR3, the full variable domain is GAGVSQSPSNKVTEKGKDVELRCDPISGHTALYWYRQSLGQGLEFLIYFQGNSAPDKSGLPSDRFSAERTGGSVSTLTIQRTQQEDSAVYLCASSLLGYEQYFGPGTRLTVT.

V usage is TRBV6-5 and J usage is TRBJ1-5; D remains unclear. This CDR3 region has 15 residues. Trimming removed 2 bases from V and 0 bases from J, with 8 bases in between. CDR1 is MNHEY and CDR2 is SVGAGI in the germline V gene. The CDR3 bases are TGTGCCAGCAGTTACGGCCAGACTAGCAATCAGCCCCAGCATTTT. Residues: CASSYGQTSNQPQHF.

The chain is built from TRBV18 and TRBJ2-7; TRBD1 matches 7 bases. CDR1 is KGHSH, CDR2 LQKENI, per germline. The length of the CDR3 is 15 residues. Trimming cost V 4 bases and J 3 bases; bases outside gene matches: 9. DNA for the CDR3: TGTGCCAGCTCACAAACGGGACAGAATAACTACGAGCAGTACTTC. It specifies CASSQTGQNNYEQYF.

J is TRBJ1-2 and V is TRBV7-9; 7 nucleotides match TRBD1. Unmatched junction bases numbered 5, after V lost 3 bases and J lost 4 bases. This CDR3 is 14 amino acids long. Germline values: CDR1 SEHNR, CDR2 FQNEAQ (reference sequence). The CDR3 region is CASSFDRVVYGYTF. CDR3 nucleotides: TGTGCCAGCAGCTTCGACAGGGTGGTCTATGGCTACACCTTC.

The J gene is TRBJ1-3, the V gene TRBV6-6; D may be TRBD1 (5 bases). The CDR3 sequence is 13 residues long. Germline loops: CDR1 MNHNY, CDR2 SVGAGI (reference sequence). Trimming shortened V by 10 bases and J by 4 bases, and 14 bases separated the two germline ends. The chain's CDR3 is CATTGGAGNTIYF. The CDR3 DNA reads TGTGCCACTACGGGAGGGGCCGGAAACACCATATATTTT.

The chain has TRBV2 and TRBJ1-4, with TRBD1 matching over 8 bases. Germline CDR1 and CDR2: SNHLY and FYNNEI. The ends lost 9 bases at V and 4 bases at J; junction bases unmatched: 10. The length of the CDR3 is 15 residues. CDR3 DNA: TGTGCCAGTCGGTGGACAGGGAACCGTAATGAAAAACTGTTTTTT. Its translation is CASRWTGNRNEKLFF. The whole variable domain, remainder taken from reference TRBV2 and TRBJ1-4, is EPEVTQTPSHQVTQMGQEVILRCVPISNHLYFYWYRQILGQKVEFLVSFYNNEISEKSEIFDDQFSVERPDGSNFTLKIRSTKLEDSAMYFCASRWTGNRNEKLFFGSGTQLSVL.